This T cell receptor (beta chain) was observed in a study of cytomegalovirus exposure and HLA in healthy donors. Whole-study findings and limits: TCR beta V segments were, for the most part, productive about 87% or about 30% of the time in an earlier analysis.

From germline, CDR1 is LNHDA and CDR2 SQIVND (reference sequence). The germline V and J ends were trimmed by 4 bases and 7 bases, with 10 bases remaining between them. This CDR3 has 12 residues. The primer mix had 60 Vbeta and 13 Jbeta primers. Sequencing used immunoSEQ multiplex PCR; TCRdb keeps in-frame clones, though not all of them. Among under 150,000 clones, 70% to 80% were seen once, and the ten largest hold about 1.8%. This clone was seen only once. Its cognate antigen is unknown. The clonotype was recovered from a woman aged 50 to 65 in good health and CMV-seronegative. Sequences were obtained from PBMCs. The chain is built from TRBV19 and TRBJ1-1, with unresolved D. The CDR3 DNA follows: TGTGCCAGTAGTAACGTCGGGAGTGAAGCTTTCTTT. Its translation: CASSNVGSEAFF.